These 24 T cell receptor beta chains were sequenced from one sample in a study of T cells after yellow fever vaccination. TCRdb analysed the 5' RACE reads with MiXCR anew, one entry per CDR3 protein. The sample lists about 350,000 distinct CDR3 sequences, about an eighth occurring once. The source was CD4+ T cells sorted from PBMCs, collected 15 days after the yellow fever booster vaccination. The origin of the receptors is a man aged 18 to 29 who received the YFV17D yellow fever vaccine.

The chain links TRBV10-3 to TRBJ2-5; 9 nucleotides line up with TRBD2. The ends lost 0 bases at V and 3 bases at J; junction bases unmatched: 2. The CDR3 runs to 15 residues. Germline V gene lookup returns CDR1 ENHRY and CDR2 SYGVKD. Here the CDR3 DNA reads TGTGCCATCAGTGAGTCGGGACTAGCAGAAGAGACCCAGTACTTC. Translation gives CAISESGLAEETQYF.

The chain couples TRBV12-3 or TRBV12-4 to TRBJ2-5; TRBD2 is a possible D gene (5 bases). The V end lost 2 bases, the J end lost 5 bases, and 12 bases lay between the germline ends. The length of the CDR3 is 14 residues. CDR3 DNA: TGTGCCAGCAGTTTAAAGGCTAGCTTGGAGACCCAGTACTTC. Its translation is CASSLKASLETQYF.

CDR3 amino acids: CASSFGERGDTDTQYF. CDR3 sequence (DNA): TGTGCCAGCAGTTTCGGGGAGCGGGGGGACACAGATACGCAGTATTTT. V usage is TRBV12-3 or TRBV12-4 and J usage is TRBJ2-3; 9 bases map to TRBD2. The CDR3 is 16 residues long. V lost 3 bases to trimming and J lost 2 bases; unmatched junction nucleotides: 6.

The chain recombines TRBV12-3 or TRBV12-4 with TRBJ1-4; D remains ambiguous. Trimming removed 6 bases from V and 8 bases from J, with 10 bases in between. The CDR3 runs to 12 residues. In DNA form, the CDR3 reads TGTGCCAGCAGCTCCCTCCCCGAAAAACTGTTTTTT. It yields the protein CASSSLPEKLFF.

This clonotype was observed a handful of times. The V and J genes are TRBV12-3 or TRBV12-4 and TRBJ2-7; 8 bases align to TRBD1. The CDR3 has 16 amino acids. V lost 4 bases and J lost 0; bases outside the gene matches: 8. The CDR3 DNA is TGTGCCAGCAGTTCCAAAAGGGACAGGAGCTCCTACGAGCAGTACTTC. Protein sequence: CASSSKRDRSSYEQYF.

The chain has TRBV6-5 and TRBJ2-7; D is perhaps TRBD1 (5 bases). Trimming took 8 bases from V and 5 from J, leaving 10 bases between them. The CDR3 extends over 11 amino acids. The germline CDR1 and CDR2 sequences are MNHEY and SVGAGI. CDR3 DNA: TGTGCCAGCCGAAAGACAGACGAGCAGTACTTC. Translating it yields CASRKTDEQYF.

This chain joins TRBV20-1 and TRBJ2-3; TRBD2 agrees at 10 bases. The germline gives CDR1 DFQATT, CDR2 SNEGSKA (reference sequence). CDR3 length: 16 residues. Germline trimming cut 3 bases from V and 2 bases from J; bases unmatched to any gene: 8. For the CDR3, the DNA is TGCAGTGCTAGTCCCGCTAGCGGGAGCCCCACAGATACGCAGTATTTT. It codes for CSASPASGSPTDTQYF.

This clonotype was counted a few times. The gene calls are TRBV7-9 and TRBJ1-4, with 7 bases matching TRBD1. The V gene end was trimmed by 0 bases and the J gene end by 4 bases; junction bases not matched to a gene: 2. The CDR3 contains 15 residues. CDR1 and CDR2 (germline): SEHNR, FQNEAQ (reference sequence). The CDR3 nucleotides are TGTGCCAGCAGCTTAGCAGGACAGGTTAATGAAAAACTGTTTTTT. Its translation: CASSLAGQVNEKLFF. The full variable domain, in which reference TRBV7-9 and TRBJ1-4 provide the parts outside the CDR3, is DTGVSQNPRHKITKRGQNVTFRCDPISEHNRLYWYRQTLGQGPEFLTYFQNEAQLEKSRLLSDRFSAERPKGSFSTLEIQRTEQGDSAMYLCASSLAGQVNEKLFFGSGTQLSVL.

This chain links TRBV12-3 or TRBV12-4 with TRBJ1-2; D might be TRBD1 (5 bases). This CDR3 is 13 amino acids long. Trimming removed 6 bases at V and 2 bases at J, with 10 bases between. The CDR3 sequence: CASRWGSNYGYTF. CDR3 bases: TGTGCCAGCAGGTGGGGCAGCAACTATGGCTACACCTTC.

CDR3 loop: CASSRRTGQGATGANVLTF. The CDR3 DNA is TGCGCCAGCAGCCGCCGAACAGGACAGGGGGCGACGGGGGCCAACGTCCTGACTTTC. The rearrangement joins TRBV5-1 to TRBJ2-6; the match to TRBD1 covers 11 bases. Looked up from germline, CDR1 is SGHRS and CDR2 is YFSETQ. The CDR3 contains 19 residues. The junction had 13 bases not matched to a gene; V was cut back by 4 bases and J by 4 bases. The complete variable domain, with remaining parts taken from reference TRBV5-1 and TRBJ2-6, reads KAGVTQTPRYLIKTRGQQVTLSCSPISGHRSVSWYQQTPGQGLQFLFEYFSETQRNKGNFPGRFSGRQFSNSRSEMNVSTLELGDSALYLCASSRRTGQGATGANVLTFGAGSRLTVL.

This clonotype occurred a few times. This chain links TRBV10-1 with TRBJ1-6; D call uncertain. This CDR3 is built from 13 residues. The germline V gene has CDR1 WNHNN and CDR2 SYGVQD (reference sequence). V was cut by 3 bases and J by 7 bases, with 7 bases left in between. CDR3 in amino acids: CASSDGWNSPLHF. The CDR3 DNA follows: TGCGCCAGCAGTGATGGTTGGAATTCACCCCTCCACTTT.

The rearrangement uses TRBV5-1 and TRBJ1-2, with a possible D match to TRBD1 (5 bases). Trimming stripped 0 bases from V and 3 bases from J, with 9 bases between. CDR1 and CDR2 (germline): SGHRS, YFSETQ. The CDR3 spans 14 residues. The CDR3 DNA sequence: TGCGCCAGCAGCTTGGCTGGGGCCGACTATGGCTACACCTTC. It codes for CASSLAGADYGYTF.

The rearrangement links TRBV27 to TRBJ1-2; D perhaps matches TRBD1 (5 bases). V lost 6 bases and J lost 2, with 22 bases in between. CDR1 MNHEY and CDR2 SMNVEV come from the germline V gene (reference sequence). The length of the CDR3 is 17 residues. The CDR3 is CASSFISGMGRNYGYTF. CDR3 coding DNA: TGTGCCAGCAGCTTTATCTCCGGTATGGGACGGAACTATGGCTACACCTTC.

In its sample, this clonotype was seen a few times. The gene calls are TRBV11-2 and TRBJ2-1, with a tentative D call TRBD1 (7 bases). The CDR3 sequence is 18 residues long. The V end was cut by 2 bases, the J end by 2 bases, with 19 bases between. CDR1 is SGHAT, CDR2 FQNNGV, per germline. The CDR3 nucleotides are TGTGCCAGCAGCTTACGGGGGCTGGGGGACAGTACCTACAATGAGCAGTTCTTC. It translates to CASSLRGLGDSTYNEQFF.

V gene TRBV20-1 combines with J gene TRBJ2-3; tentative D call: TRBD2 (6 bases). The germline gives CDR1 DFQATT, CDR2 SNEGSKA (reference sequence). The CDR3 covers 14 residues. Trimming removed 6 bases from V and 6 bases from J, with 19 bases in between. CDR3 region: CSAAGRWAGDTQYF. The CDR3, as DNA: TGCAGTGCCGCAGGGCGCTGGGCGGGGGATACGCAGTATTTT.

This chain joins TRBV2 and TRBJ2-2; D uncertain. Germline CDR1 SNHLY, CDR2 FYNNEI. V gave up 5 bases and J gave up 4 bases, with 11 bases separating them. CDR3 length equals 14 residues. CDR3 nucleotide sequence: TGTGCCAGCAGTCGCATTAGTTCCACCGGGGAGCTGTTTTTT. Its translation is CASSRISSTGELFF.

The V and J genes are TRBV4-2 and TRBJ2-5; possibly TRBD1 for D (6 bases). Germline assignment: CDR1 LGHNA and CDR2 YNFKEQ. The CDR3 runs to 14 residues. Trimming shortened V by 5 bases and J by 4 bases, and 14 bases separated the two germline ends. CDR3 region: CASSVEARGETQYF. The CDR3 DNA reads as TGTGCCAGCAGCGTTGAGGCCAGGGGAGAGACCCAGTACTTC.

This clonotype occurred many times. J is TRBJ2-7 and V is TRBV20-1; 11 positions match TRBD1. The CDR3 is made up of 16 amino acids. The germline gives CDR1 DFQATT, CDR2 SNEGSKA (reference sequence). V dropped 0 bases and J dropped 3; count of bases not matched to a gene: 7. CDR3 in DNA: TGCAGTGCTAGAGAACTAGGGGACAGGGGGATCTACGAGCAGTACTTC. Its translation: CSARELGDRGIYEQYF.

This clonotype was seen more than once but under ten times. The CDR3 sequence: CAWSIVGVGQPQHF. The CDR3, as DNA: TGTGCCTGGAGCATCGTTGGGGTAGGCCAGCCCCAGCATTTT. This rearrangement joins TRBV30 to TRBJ1-5; D call uncertain. V was shortened by 3 bases and J by 7 bases, with 16 bases between the two germline ends. CDR1 and CDR2 (germline): GTSNPN, SVGIG (reference sequence). The length of the CDR3 is 14 residues.

The rearrangement links TRBV2 to TRBJ2-3; D not resolved. V was clipped by 2 bases and J by 4 bases, with 13 bases between them. In germline, CDR1 is SNHLY, CDR2 FYNNEI. The CDR3 is 15 residues long. The DNA of the CDR3 is TGTGCCAGCAGTGAAAAAACCCCACCCCCAGATACGCAGTATTTT. Residues: CASSEKTPPPDTQYF. The whole variable domain, filled in from reference TRBV2 and TRBJ2-3, reads EPEVTQTPSHQVTQMGQEVILRCVPISNHLYFYWYRQILGQKVEFLVSFYNNEISEKSEIFDDQFSVERPDGSNFTLKIRSTKLEDSAMYFCASSEKTPPPDTQYFGPGTRLTVL.

This clonotype appeared once. The chain recombines TRBV20-1 with TRBJ1-1; D gene ambiguous. The V end lost 0 bases, the J end lost 7 bases, and 6 bases lay between the germline ends. Germline V gene lookup returns CDR1 DFQATT and CDR2 SNEGSKA (reference sequence). The CDR3 runs 11 residues. This CDR3 reads CSARDVGEAFF. The CDR3 region has the DNA TGCAGTGCTAGAGATGTGGGTGAAGCTTTCTTT.

This clonotype was found a few times. The chain joins TRBV29-1 to TRBJ2-1; weak D call: TRBD2 (6 bases). The germline gives CDR1 SQVTM, CDR2 ANQGSEA. CDR3 length equals 13 residues. V lost 4 bases and J 4 bases, leaving 11 bases between the germline ends. The CDR3 nucleotides read TGCAGCGTTGTTGGCCTAGCGTACAATGAGCAGTTCTTC. Translation: CSVVGLAYNEQFF.

CDR3 coding DNA: TGTGCCAGCAGTGAATCCGGACTAGCGGGGGGGCCCAGCACAGATACGCAGTATTTT. Translation gives CASSESGLAGGPSTDTQYF. The chain links TRBV25-1 to TRBJ2-3; 15 nucleotides agree with TRBD2. The CDR3 has 19 residues. Trimming removed 1 base from V and 0 bases from J; junction bases left unmatched: 5. The germline CDR1 and CDR2 sequences are MGHDK and SYGVNS.

This clonotype showed up just a few times. The chain recombines TRBV7-8 with TRBJ1-2; D not certain. CDR3 length: 15 residues. With 1 base removed from V and 3 bases from J, the gap between germline ends came to 12 bases. Per the germline V gene, CDR1 is SGHVS and CDR2 is FQNEAQ. The CDR3: CASSLVLSSYYGYTF. The CDR3 DNA reads as TGTGCCAGCAGCTTAGTTCTTAGCAGTTACTATGGCTACACCTTC.